The clone carrying this T cell receptor beta chain was seen once. This entry comes from a study of T cell responses to AZD1222 COVID-19 vaccine. Clones were sequenced by immunoSEQ multiplex PCR, and TCRdb holds only the in-frame ones, with some missing. This table holds some 99,000 clones, around nine tenths found once. The CDR3 runs to 12 residues. Trimming pared 3 bases from V and 5 bases from J, leaving 10 bases between. The V gene's germline CDR1 is GTSNPN and CDR2 SVGIG (reference sequence). The material was peripheral blood, obtained on day 0 of AZD1222 vaccination. The receptor's source is an adult in good health. V usage is TRBV30 and J usage is TRBJ1-1, with D maybe TRBD1 (6 bases). The CDR3, as DNA: TGTGCCTGGAGGGAGGGGGGGACTGAAGCTTTCTTT. Protein: CAWREGGTEAFF. Drawing the rest from reference TRBV30 and TRBJ1-1, the complete variable domain is SQTIHQWPATLVQPVGSPLSLECTVEGTSNPNLYWYRQAAGRGLQLLFYSVGIGQISSEVPQNLSASRPQDRQFILSSKKLLLSDSGFYLCAWREGGTEAFFGQGTRLTVV.